This record looks at one T cell receptor (beta chain) sequence and its context. Germline V lookup: CDR1 SGHKS, CDR2 YYEKEE (reference sequence). The length of the CDR3 is 14 residues. The ends lost 3 bases at V and 1 base at J; junction bases unmatched: 2. Produced via immunoSEQ multiplex PCR; TCRdb's table is partial and in-frame only. The table records 20,000 to 30,000 clones, 60% to 75% of them present only once. These data come from a study of T cells in narcolepsy. This clonotype originated in a human donor in good health. Sequencing was done on a sample of memory (CD45RA-) CD4+ T cells from blood. The gene calls are TRBV5-5 and TRBJ2-3; 7 nucleotides line up with TRBD1. As DNA, the CDR3 is TGTGCCAGCAGCTCCACAGGGGGCACAGATACGCAGTATTTT. Its protein is CASSSTGGTDTQYF.